These 6 T cell receptor beta chains were all obtained from the same sample, sequenced in a study of cytomegalovirus exposure and HLA in healthy donors. Vbeta (60) and Jbeta (13) primers were used in the PCR. Only in-frame clones appear in the TCRdb table, and some are missing; sequencing was by immunoSEQ multiplex PCR. Here the sample spans more than 150,000 clones, approximately 80% being singletons. Sequences were obtained from PBMCs. Receptor source: a woman aged 35 to 49 in good health and CMV-seropositive.

The chain recombines TRBV6-5 with TRBJ2-7; 7 bases match TRBD1. Per germline, CDR1 MNHEY and CDR2 SVGAGI. With V trimmed by 2 bases and J by 3 bases, 4 bases remained unmatched. The CDR3 extends over 14 amino acids. The CDR3: CASSYQRQGYEQYF. In DNA, the CDR3 is TGTGCCAGCAGTTACCAAAGACAGGGCTACGAGCAGTACTTC.

This clone was seen a handful of times. The gene calls are TRBV5-1 and TRBJ1-6, with D possibly being TRBD1 (6 bases). This CDR3 has 17 amino acids. The ends were cut back, 4 bases at V and 0 bases at J, with 14 bases in the middle. The V gene's germline CDR1 is SGHRS and CDR2 YFSETQ. CDR3 sequence: CASSPDSPSSYNSPLHF. In DNA, the CDR3 is TGCGCCAGCAGCCCGGACAGTCCGAGCTCCTATAATTCACCCCTCCACTTT.

The CDR3 sequence is CASSRRLDGETQYF. DNA for the CDR3: TGTGCCAGCAGCCGCAGACTAGACGGAGAGACCCAGTACTTC. The chain combines TRBV4-2 with TRBJ2-5; tentatively, D is TRBD2 (6 bases). The CDR3 spans 14 residues. Trimming stripped 4 bases from V and 4 bases from J, with 13 bases between. Per germline, CDR1 LGHNA and CDR2 YNFKEQ.

In nucleotides, the CDR3 is TGTGCCAGCAGTCTCGACAGGGGAACCTACGAGCAGTACTTC. It translates to CASSLDRGTYEQYF. This rearrangement joins TRBV6-5 to TRBJ2-7; 8 bases are shared with TRBD1. The CDR3 contains 14 residues. Germline values: CDR1 MNHEY, CDR2 SVGAGI. The ends lost 5 bases at V and 2 bases at J; junction bases unmatched: 5.

The chain couples TRBV5-5 to TRBJ2-5, with 7 bases aligning to TRBD1. Germline V gives CDR1 SGHKS, CDR2 YYEKEE (reference sequence). V shed 4 bases, J shed 1 base, and the junction held 10 bases outside the gene matches. The CDR3 is 16 amino acids. This CDR3 is CASSRGRSTSQETQYF. CDR3 DNA sequence: TGTGCCAGCAGCAGGGGGCGGTCAACCAGCCAAGAGACCCAGTACTTC.

This chain uses TRBV2 with TRBJ2-7, with TRBD1 matching 7 bases. Germline CDR1 reads SNHLY; CDR2 reads FYNNEI. The ends lost 6 bases at V and 2 bases at J; junction bases unmatched: 16. This CDR3 is built from 17 residues. The CDR3 reads CASSVPDDRVGAYEQYF. CDR3 coding DNA: TGTGCCAGCAGCGTACCAGATGACAGGGTTGGGGCCTACGAGCAGTACTTC.